These 28 T cell receptor beta chains originate from one sample sequenced in a study of T-cell reconstitution after alpha-beta-depleted transplantation in children. The TCRbeta library was prepared with unique molecular identifiers. TCRdb re-called the PCR reads with MiXCR, one entry per CDR3 protein. The sample has about 400,000 distinct CDR3 sequences, about a fifth seen once. The sample in question was PBMCs from the stem cell graft donor, obtained from the stem cell graft. Receptor source: a human donor who donated a stem cell graft to a child with acute myeloid leukemia.

The V gene is TRBV7-9, the J gene TRBJ2-1; a weak D match, TRBD1 (5 bases). V shed 3 bases and J shed 14 bases, with 11 bases lying between them. The CDR3 is 11 amino acids. Germline CDR1 SEHNR, CDR2 FQNEAQ (reference sequence). The CDR3 is CASSFSGIKFF. In DNA, the CDR3 is TGTGCCAGCAGCTTCTCAGGGATCAAGTTCTTC.

This chain uses TRBV12-3 or TRBV12-4 with TRBJ2-1; tentative D call: TRBD1 (5 bases). Trimming removed 1 base at V and 8 bases at J, with 12 bases between. This CDR3 comprises 14 residues. The CDR3 region is CASSLGLQGYEQFF. CDR3 coding DNA: TGTGCCAGCAGTTTAGGACTCCAGGGCTATGAGCAGTTCTTC.

The sample holds many counts of this clonotype. V gene TRBV7-2 combines with J gene TRBJ2-3; TRBD2 is a possible D gene (6 bases). Germline V gene sequence: CDR1 SGHTA, CDR2 FQGNSA. The ends were cut back, 5 bases at V and 1 base at J, with 16 bases in the middle. The CDR3 is 16 amino acids. CDR3 sequence (DNA): TGTGCCAGCAGCCCCCAAGGAGGGTTGGGCACAGATACGCAGTATTTT. Amino acids: CASSPQGGLGTDTQYF.

CDR3 bases: TGTGCCAGCAGTTCCCCGACGGGCAGGGTGAACACTGAAGCTTTCTTT. Amino acids: CASSSPTGRVNTEAFF. The chain recombines TRBV12-3 or TRBV12-4 with TRBJ1-1; the D gene is possibly TRBD1 (5 bases). Between the trimmed V and J ends, which lost 4 bases and 0 bases, there was a span of 15 bases. The CDR3 runs to 16 residues.

This clonotype has only a few counts. The V call is TRBV10-3, the J call TRBJ2-1; TRBD1 is a possible D gene (6 bases). The V gene's germline CDR1 is ENHRY and CDR2 SYGVKD. Trimming shortened V by 6 bases and J by 8 bases, and 20 bases separated the two germline ends. The CDR3 is 15 amino acids. The CDR3 DNA reads TGTGCCATCAGAGAACGGGACAACTTGAGCGATGAGCAGTTCTTC. Protein product: CAIRERDNLSDEQFF.

The chain carries TRBV20-1 and TRBJ2-3, with D unresolved. The V and J ends lost 3 bases and 2 bases respectively, with 12 bases between them. The CDR3 sequence is 14 residues long. From germline, CDR1 is DFQATT and CDR2 SNEGSKA (reference sequence). The CDR3 spells CSASIPPYTDTQYF. In nucleotides, the CDR3 is TGCAGTGCTAGCATTCCCCCTTACACAGATACGCAGTATTTT.

Remarks on this clonotype: The junction and the germline gene differ at one end; a read error may be behind it. The rearrangement uses TRBV4-2 and TRBJ2-1; D could derive from TRBD1 or TRBD2 (5 bases each). Germline V gene data show CDR1 as LGHNA and CDR2 as YNFKEQ. The CDR3 is 16 residues long. This CDR3 is CASTQWGSLLNNEQFF. In nucleotides, the CDR3 is TGTGCCAGCACCCAATGGGGGAGTTTACTTAACAATGAGCAGTTCTTC.

A few counts support this clonotype. The rearrangement uses TRBV28 and TRBJ2-3, with 9 nucleotides matching TRBD1. The CDR3 totals 14 residues. Germline V gene data show CDR1 as MDHEN and CDR2 as SYDVKM. The V segment lost 9 bases and the J segment 2 bases; nucleotides outside the gene matches: 6. CDR3 protein: CASHEQGATDTQYF. In DNA form, the CDR3 reads TGTGCCAGTCACGAACAGGGGGCCACAGATACGCAGTATTTT.

This sequence joins TRBV29-1 and TRBJ2-1; the match to TRBD2 covers 11 bases. The CDR3 consists of 16 residues. Germline CDR1 and CDR2: SQVTM and ANQGSEA. J gave up 0 bases and V 6 bases, and 7 bases lay outside the gene matches. CDR3 nucleotides: TGCAGCGTGAGTGGACTAGCGGGCGGCTCCTACAATGAGCAGTTCTTC. Protein product: CSVSGLAGGSYNEQFF.

This clonotype has a handful of counts. The chain links TRBV7-2 to TRBJ2-3, with no clear D. The CDR3 has 13 residues. Germline loops: CDR1 SGHTA, CDR2 FQGNSA. V was shortened by 6 bases and J by 6 bases, with 13 bases between the two germline ends. Here the CDR3 DNA reads TGTGCCAGCAGTACGTTAGGTCGGGATACGCAGTATTTT. It codes for CASSTLGRDTQYF.

The table lists this clonotype with a count of one. The V call is TRBV2, the J call TRBJ2-7; D not certain. Trimming took off 11 bases at V and 1 base at J, with 9 bases between the two ends. Per the germline V gene, CDR1 is SNHLY and CDR2 is FYNNEI. This CDR3 is 11 amino acids long. DNA of the CDR3: TGTGCCTTCTCTCAGTCCTACGAGCAGTACTTC. It encodes CAFSQSYEQYF.

This clonotype was counted many times. The V call is TRBV20-1, the J call TRBJ2-1; D is undetermined. This CDR3 is 13 amino acids long. CDR1 and CDR2 from the germline V gene are DFQATT and SNEGSKA (reference sequence). Trimming stripped 3 bases from V and 6 bases from J, with 12 bases between. CDR3 in amino acids: CSASLARPNEQFF. The CDR3 DNA follows: TGCAGTGCTAGCCTGGCAAGACCCAATGAGCAGTTCTTC.

V usage is TRBV20-1 and J usage is TRBJ1-1; 7 bases agree with TRBD1. The CDR3 loop spans 17 amino acids. CDR1 DFQATT and CDR2 SNEGSKA come from the germline V gene (reference sequence). The V and J ends lost 0 bases and 5 bases, in that order; junction bases with no gene match: 15. As DNA, the CDR3 is TGCAGTGCTAGAGATGCAGGGGGTTTTGATATGGGAACTGAAGCTTTCTTT. Amino acid sequence: CSARDAGGFDMGTEAFF.

This rearrangement joins TRBV29-1 to TRBJ2-1; D gene ambiguous. Germline V gene data show CDR1 as SQVTM and CDR2 as ANQGSEA. The CDR3 is 16 amino acids. The germline V and J ends were trimmed by 0 bases and 3 bases, with 15 bases remaining between them. CDR3 coding DNA: TGCAGCGTTGAAGATTTGAGGCTCCCCGTCTACAATGAGCAGTTCTTC. This codes for CSVEDLRLPVYNEQFF.

The V call is TRBV5-1, the J call TRBJ2-1; D unclear. CDR1 and CDR2 from the germline V gene are SGHRS and YFSETQ. This CDR3 is built from 16 residues. The V end lost 4 bases, the J end lost 4 bases, and 18 bases lay between the germline ends. CDR3 DNA: TGCGCCAGCAGCCCACGATCCGGTGGTTCGTACAATGAGCAGTTCTTC. Its translation: CASSPRSGGSYNEQFF.

The genes are TRBV27 and TRBJ2-1; 11 nucleotides match TRBD2. Germline trimming cut 5 bases from V and 1 base from J; bases unmatched to any gene: 4. The CDR3 is made up of 16 amino acids. CDR1 is MNHEY and CDR2 is SMNVEV in the germline V gene (reference sequence). The CDR3 loop is CASSPLAGVSYNEQFF. The DNA of the CDR3 is TGTGCCAGCAGTCCACTAGCGGGAGTTTCCTACAATGAGCAGTTCTTC.

The chain carries TRBV29-1 and TRBJ1-1; D perhaps matches TRBD1 (5 bases). The CDR3 runs to 15 residues. Germline V CDR1 and CDR2: SQVTM, ANQGSEA. Trimming shortened V by 5 bases and J by 4 bases, and 20 bases separated the two germline ends. The CDR3, as DNA: TGCAGCGTTTCCCGGGCGGGGGGAGTTAGCACTGAAGCTTTCTTT. Translation: CSVSRAGGVSTEAFF.

This clonotype was picked up a small number of times. One junction end disagrees with the germline gene, perhaps due to a read error. CDR3 coding DNA: TGCGCCAGCAGACGGACAGGGGGCGACGAGCAGTACTTC. Protein: CASRRTGGDEQYF. This chain links TRBV12-3 or TRBV12-4 with TRBJ2-7, with 11 nucleotides matching TRBD1. The CDR3 runs to 13 residues.

The gene calls are TRBV15 and TRBJ2-7, with TRBD1 as a possible D gene (5 bases). This CDR3 contains 14 residues. The germline V gene has CDR1 LNHNV and CDR2 YYDKDF (reference sequence). Trimming took off 3 bases at V and 7 bases at J, with 16 bases between the two ends. The CDR3 loop reads CATSSGARRGEQYF. The CDR3 bases are TGTGCCACCAGCAGTGGGGCCCGCCGTGGTGAGCAGTACTTC. The full variable domain, its missing parts supplied by reference TRBV15 and TRBJ2-7, is DAMVIQNPRYQVTQFGKPVTLSCSQTLNHNVMYWYQQKSSQAPKLLFHYYDKDFNNEADTPDNFQSRRPNTSFCFLDIRSPGLGDTAMYLCATSSGARRGEQYFGPGTRLTVT.

The J gene is TRBJ1-2, the V gene TRBV5-1; D is ambiguous. This CDR3 is built from 16 residues. V shed 0 bases and J shed 0 bases, with 12 bases lying between them. CDR1 and CDR2 from the germline V gene are SGHRS and YFSETQ. The CDR3 sequence is CASSLEPGRSNYGYTF. The CDR3 nucleotides are TGCGCCAGCAGCTTGGAACCCGGCAGGTCTAACTATGGCTACACCTTC.

There are a few counts of this clonotype. The chain links TRBV15 to TRBJ2-5; possibly TRBD1 for D (6 bases). The CDR3 runs to 13 residues. The V and J ends lost 4 bases and 1 base respectively, with 7 bases between them. The germline V gene encodes CDR1 LNHNV and CDR2 YYDKDF (reference sequence). In DNA, the CDR3 is TGTGCCACCAGCATGACAGGCCAAGAGACCCAGTACTTC. Its protein product is CATSMTGQETQYF.

Regarding this clonotype: A much larger clone differs by one base, so this may be a read error. This chain connects TRBV29-1 to TRBJ1-1, with TRBD1 matching over 7 bases. The CDR3 covers 14 residues. CDR1 SQVTM and CDR2 ANQGSEA come from the germline V gene. Trimming cost V 7 bases and J 0 bases; bases outside gene matches: 8. CDR3 bases: TGCAGCGCCCCGACAGGGTCCCTGAACACTGAAGCTTTCTTT. Amino acid sequence: CSAPTGSLNTEAFF.

The chain couples TRBV28 to TRBJ2-1; D gene unclear. There are 11 residues in the CDR3. V dropped 4 bases and J dropped 9 bases, with 7 bases sitting between them. Germline CDR1 is MDHEN and CDR2 is SYDVKM. The chain's CDR3 is CASSSKAEQFF. The DNA for the CDR3 is TGTGCCAGCAGTTCAAAAGCTGAGCAGTTCTTC.

As to this clonotype: A much larger clone is a single base away; this may be a read error. The chain has TRBV29-1 and TRBJ2-7; D is tentatively TRBD1 or TRBD2 (6 bases each). CDR1 and CDR2 (germline): SQVTM, ANQGSEA. The CDR3 runs 13 residues. The CDR3 here is CSASRDTDYEEYF. In DNA form, the CDR3 reads TGCAGCGCGAGCCGGGACACGGACTACGAGGAGTACTTC.

This clonotype was observed a handful of times. The chain is built from TRBV24-1 and TRBJ2-2; 11 positions match TRBD1. The germline V gene encodes CDR1 KGHDR and CDR2 SFDVKD. Trimming at V came to 9 bases and at J to 5 bases, leaving 4 bases not matched to a gene. This CDR3 comprises 14 residues. CDR3 nucleotide sequence: TGTGCCACCTCCGGGACAGGGGGTACCGGGGAGCTGTTTTTT. This translates into CATSGTGGTGELFF.

The chain employs TRBV29-1 and TRBJ2-7; D may be TRBD1 (7 bases). CDR1 and CDR2 from the germline V gene are SQVTM and ANQGSEA. Trimming shortened V by 6 bases and J by 2 bases, and 14 bases separated the two germline ends. The CDR3 extends over 13 amino acids. This chain's CDR3 is CSVAGGGPYEQYF. The CDR3 DNA reads as TGCAGCGTCGCAGGGGGAGGCCCCTACGAGCAGTACTTC.

V and J are TRBV7-6 and TRBJ2-1; 9 positions agree with TRBD1. Germline-derived CDR1 and CDR2 are SGHVS and FNYEAQ. V gave up 5 bases and J gave up 7 bases; unmatched junction bases: 12. The CDR3 extends over 16 amino acids. CDR3 sequence reads: CASSEGTGQIQNEQFF. For the CDR3, the DNA is TGTGCCAGCAGCGAAGGGACAGGGCAAATCCAAAATGAGCAGTTCTTC.

This clonotype was observed a handful of times. V usage is TRBV3-1 and J usage is TRBJ2-1, with TRBD2 as a possible D gene (5 bases). Germline lookup yields CDR1 LGHDT and CDR2 YNNKEL (reference sequence). There are 13 residues in the CDR3. Trimming removed 1 base at V and 10 bases at J, with 11 bases between. CDR3 DNA: TGTGCCAGCAGCCAAGTGGCAGGAGGCGAGCAGTTCTTC. This translates into CASSQVAGGEQFF.